The 20 T cell receptor beta chains presented below share a single source sample, sequenced in a study of blood T cell repertoires in COVID-19. Sequencing used immunoSEQ multiplex PCR; TCRdb keeps in-frame clones, though not all of them. The profile shows fewer than 250,000 clones, 65% to 90% of them singletons. Sequenced input: PBMCs or T cells enriched from blood (not recorded which). The receptor set was obtained from a woman aged 50 to 60 with acute COVID-19.

The chain carries TRBV5-1 and TRBJ1-2; TRBD1 matches 8 bases. CDR3 length: 14 amino acids. J gave up 8 bases and V 0 bases, and 6 bases lay outside the gene matches. Germline CDR1 reads SGHRS; CDR2 reads YFSETQ. The DNA of the CDR3 is TGCGCCAGCAGCTTGGATGGGACAGGATTCGGCTACACCTTC. This encodes CASSLDGTGFGYTF.

CDR3: CASSFRLAGDTQYF. Here the CDR3 DNA reads TGTGCCAGCAGCTTCCGACTAGCGGGCGATACGCAGTATTTT. The rearrangement uses TRBV7-2 and TRBJ2-3, with 10 positions matching TRBD2. V shed 3 bases, J shed 6 bases, and the junction held 3 bases outside the gene matches. This CDR3 comprises 14 residues. The V gene's germline CDR1 is SGHTA and CDR2 FQGNSA.

Comment on this clone: At one end, the junction sequence differs from germline, possibly due to a read error. This chain connects TRBV7-7 to TRBJ2-2; tentatively, D is TRBD1 (7 bases). Germline V gene lookup returns CDR1 SSHAT and CDR2 FNYEAQ (reference sequence). CDR3 length: 14 amino acids. The CDR3 region has the DNA TGTGCTAGCAGTTCAGGGGGAGGCACCGGGGAGCTGTTTTTT. Protein product: CASSSGGGTGELFF.

J is TRBJ2-7 and V is TRBV9, with 11 bases aligning to TRBD2. Germline V gene data show CDR1 as SGDLS and CDR2 as YYNGEE. The CDR3 spans 15 residues. Losses at the gene ends were 4 bases for V and 4 bases for J; bases not matched to a gene: 7. In nucleotides, the CDR3 is TGTGCCAGCAGCCCTGGACTAGCGGGTGTATACGAGCAGTACTTC. Translation gives CASSPGLAGVYEQYF.

The chain has TRBV10-3 and TRBJ1-4, with 10 positions matching TRBD1. Germline-derived CDR1 and CDR2 are ENHRY and SYGVKD. V dropped 4 bases and J dropped 5; count of bases not matched to a gene: 4. The CDR3 runs to 15 residues. CDR3 protein: CAISARTGGNEKLFF. CDR3 in DNA: TGTGCCATCAGTGCTAGGACAGGGGGAAATGAAAAACTGTTTTTT.

The chain uses TRBV7-2 and TRBJ1-1; D perhaps matches TRBD1 (5 bases). The V gene's germline CDR1 is SGHTA and CDR2 FQGNSA. The CDR3 length is 16 residues. The V and J ends lost 1 base and 0 bases respectively, with 12 bases between them. The DNA for the CDR3 is TGTGCCAGCAGCTTAGAGGTTGGAGGGGTGAACACTGAAGCTTTCTTT. It translates to CASSLEVGGVNTEAFF.

This clone has more than one count but fewer than ten. CDR3: CASSQDSRLARSSYEQYF. DNA of the CDR3: TGTGCCAGCAGCCAAGATAGCAGGCTAGCGAGGAGCTCCTACGAGCAGTACTTC. The chain links TRBV3-1 (or the pseudogene TRBV3-2) to TRBJ2-7, with D maybe TRBD2 (6 bases). The ends were cut back, 0 bases at V and 0 bases at J, with 18 bases in the middle. Germline CDR1 is LGHDT and CDR2 is YNNKEL (reference sequence). The CDR3 consists of 18 residues.

The chain carries TRBV18 and TRBJ2-7, with D possibly matching TRBD1 (5 bases). The germline V gene encodes CDR1 KGHSH and CDR2 LQKENI. This CDR3 has 15 amino acids. V was cut by 6 bases and J by 1 base, with 16 bases left in between. CDR3 protein: CASSAVKGSSYEQYF. CDR3 in DNA: TGTGCCAGCTCCGCCGTGAAGGGGTCTTCCTACGAGCAGTACTTC.

V and J are TRBV9 and TRBJ1-2; possible D gene TRBD1, 5 bases. V was clipped by 4 bases and J by 2 bases, with 24 bases between them. Germline CDR1 and CDR2: SGDLS and YYNGEE. This CDR3 is built from 18 residues. The CDR3: CASSPGRGPGKPNYGYTF. The CDR3 coding sequence is TGTGCCAGCAGCCCGGGGAGGGGCCCTGGGAAACCCAACTATGGCTACACCTTC.

The chain employs TRBV18 and TRBJ2-7; 10 positions match TRBD1. J lost 6 bases, V lost 0 bases, and 5 bases had no gene match. CDR1 and CDR2 (germline): KGHSH, LQKENI. There are 15 residues in the CDR3. CDR3: CASSPPGTGVGEQYF. In DNA form, the CDR3 reads TGTGCCAGCTCACCACCCGGGACAGGGGTGGGCGAGCAGTACTTC. Filled out from reference TRBV18 and TRBJ2-7, the complete variable domain reads NAGVMQNPRHLVRRRGQEARLRCSPMKGHSHVYWYRQLPEEGLKFMVYLQKENIIDESGMPKERFSAEFPKEGPSILRIQQVVRGDSAAYFCASSPPGTGVGEQYFGPGTRLTVT.

The chain has TRBV5-4 and TRBJ1-2, with 7 bases that match TRBD1. The CDR3 covers 16 residues. V shed 4 bases, J shed 5 bases, and the junction held 14 bases outside the gene matches. Germline CDR1 reads SGHNT; CDR2 reads YYREEE (reference sequence). The CDR3 spells CASSRPGGTDLYGYTF. The CDR3 nucleotides are TGTGCCAGCAGCCGCCCGGGAGGGACAGATCTATATGGCTACACCTTC.

The rearrangement joins TRBV27 to TRBJ1-4; the match to TRBD1 covers 7 bases. The J segment lost 4 bases and the V segment lost 2 bases, leaving 4 bases of the junction unmatched. The CDR3 has 15 residues. The germline V gene has CDR1 MNHEY and CDR2 SMNVEV (reference sequence). CDR3 region: CASSLKGQLNEKLFF. DNA of the CDR3: TGTGCCAGCAGTTTAAAGGGACAGCTTAATGAAAAACTGTTTTTT.

This chain links TRBV19 with TRBJ1-1; D unclear. Between the trimmed V and J ends, which lost 3 bases and 1 base, there was a span of 9 bases. CDR1 LNHDA and CDR2 SQIVND come from the germline V gene (reference sequence). The CDR3 is made up of 14 amino acids. The CDR3 is CASSITAENTEAFF. In nucleotides, the CDR3 is TGTGCCAGTAGTATCACGGCGGAGAACACTGAAGCTTTCTTT. The full variable domain, in which reference TRBV19 and TRBJ1-1 provide the parts outside the CDR3, is DGGITQSPKYLFRKEGQNVTLSCEQNLNHDAMYWYRQDPGQGLRLIYYSQIVNDFQKGDIAEGYSVSREKKESFPLTVTSAQKNPTAFYLCASSITAENTEAFFGQGTRLTVV.

This chain uses TRBV11-2 with TRBJ1-1, with a tentative D call TRBD1 (5 bases). The germline V gene encodes CDR1 SGHAT and CDR2 FQNNGV. V gave up 0 bases and J gave up 10 bases, with 12 bases separating them. This CDR3 comprises 13 residues. CDR3 region: CASSLDTGPGAFF. The DNA for the CDR3 is TGTGCCAGCAGCTTAGATACAGGTCCTGGAGCTTTCTTT.

The J gene is TRBJ1-5, the V gene TRBV4-3; D perhaps matches TRBD1 (5 bases). Germline CDR1 and CDR2: LGHNA and YSLEER. The CDR3 totals 15 residues. Trimming shortened V by 3 bases and J by 3 bases, and 12 bases separated the two germline ends. The DNA of the CDR3 is TGCGCCAGCAGCCAGGTTTGGGGGGTCAATCAGCCCCAGCATTTT. Its protein product is CASSQVWGVNQPQHF.

This chain links TRBV5-4 with TRBJ1-2; D may be TRBD1 (5 bases). CDR1 SGHNT and CDR2 YYREEE come from the germline V gene (reference sequence). The germline V and J ends were trimmed by 4 bases and 4 bases, with 17 bases remaining between them. The CDR3 contains 15 residues. The CDR3 DNA is TGTGCCAGCAGCCCATACGGGACTGACGTCTATGGCTACACCTTC. This codes for CASSPYGTDVYGYTF.

V and J are TRBV4-3 and TRBJ2-3; TRBD2 agrees at 11 bases. Looked up from germline, CDR1 is LGHNA and CDR2 is YSLEER. The CDR3 runs 17 residues. With V trimmed by 3 bases and J by 2 bases, 7 bases remained unmatched. The CDR3 here is CASSHPTSGDSTDTQYF. In DNA, the CDR3 is TGCGCCAGCAGCCACCCGACTAGCGGGGATTCCACAGATACGCAGTATTTT.

The chain has TRBV18 and TRBJ2-5, with 10 bases matching TRBD1. V dropped 6 bases and J dropped 4; count of bases not matched to a gene: 11. The CDR3 sequence is 16 residues long. Germline V gene lookup returns CDR1 KGHSH and CDR2 LQKENI. The CDR3 coding sequence is TGTGCCAGCTCTACCGTTCCCGGGACAGGGGTAGAGACCCAGTACTTC. Amino acids: CASSTVPGTGVETQYF.

V and J are TRBV5-1 and TRBJ2-1; 10 bases map to TRBD2. V was pared by 4 bases and J by 9 bases, with 10 bases of the junction left unmatched. Looked up from germline, CDR1 is SGHRS and CDR2 is YFSETQ. The CDR3 consists of 15 residues. CDR3 DNA: TGCGCCAGCAGCCCGGACAGCGGGGGGGCCACTGAGCAGTTCTTC. Translating it yields CASSPDSGGATEQFF.

This chain uses TRBV6-5 with TRBJ1-5; the D gene is possibly TRBD1 (6 bases). This CDR3 is built from 15 residues. V was pared by 2 bases and J by 6 bases, with 14 bases between. Per germline, CDR1 MNHEY and CDR2 SVGAGI. The CDR3 protein is CASSYDRPQGQPQHF. CDR3 nucleotides: TGTGCCAGCAGTTACGACAGGCCTCAGGGTCAGCCCCAGCATTTT.